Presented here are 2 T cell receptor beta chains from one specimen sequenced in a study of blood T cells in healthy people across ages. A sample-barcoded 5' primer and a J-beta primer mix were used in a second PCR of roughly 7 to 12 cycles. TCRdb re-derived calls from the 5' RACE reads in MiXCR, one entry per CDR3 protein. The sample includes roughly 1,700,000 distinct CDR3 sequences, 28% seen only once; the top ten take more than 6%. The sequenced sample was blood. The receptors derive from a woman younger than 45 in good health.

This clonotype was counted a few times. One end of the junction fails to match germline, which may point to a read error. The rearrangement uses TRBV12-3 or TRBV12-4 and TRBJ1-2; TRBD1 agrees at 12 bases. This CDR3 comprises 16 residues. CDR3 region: CVSSLAVWDRGHGYTF. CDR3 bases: TGTGTCAGCAGTTTAGCGGTTTGGGACAGGGGGCATGGCTACACCTTC.

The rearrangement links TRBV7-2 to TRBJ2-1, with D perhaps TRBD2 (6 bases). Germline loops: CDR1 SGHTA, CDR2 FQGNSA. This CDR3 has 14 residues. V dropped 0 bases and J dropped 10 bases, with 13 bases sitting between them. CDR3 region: CASSLALPAGEQFF. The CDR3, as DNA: TGTGCCAGCAGCTTAGCGCTCCCCGCGGGAGAGCAGTTCTTC.